The T cell receptor (beta chain) under discussion was sequenced for a study of blood T cell repertoires in COVID-19. Libraries were prepared by immunoSEQ multiplex PCR; TCRdb keeps only in-frame clonotypes and omits some of them. This sample has about 19,000 clones; about four fifths occur once, and the top ten carry about 6.1%. Trimming removed 6 bases from V and 4 bases from J; junction bases left unmatched: 6. CDR1 is KGHSH and CDR2 is LQKENI in the germline V gene. This CDR3 region has 15 residues. The source of this sequence is a human donor in a cohort sampled during active COVID-19. V usage is TRBV18 and J usage is TRBJ2-7; 13 bases map to TRBD2. Material for sequencing was peripheral blood. This CDR3 is CASSPGTSGMYEQYF. CDR3 in DNA: TGTGCCAGCTCCCCCGGGACTAGCGGGATGTACGAGCAGTACTTC.